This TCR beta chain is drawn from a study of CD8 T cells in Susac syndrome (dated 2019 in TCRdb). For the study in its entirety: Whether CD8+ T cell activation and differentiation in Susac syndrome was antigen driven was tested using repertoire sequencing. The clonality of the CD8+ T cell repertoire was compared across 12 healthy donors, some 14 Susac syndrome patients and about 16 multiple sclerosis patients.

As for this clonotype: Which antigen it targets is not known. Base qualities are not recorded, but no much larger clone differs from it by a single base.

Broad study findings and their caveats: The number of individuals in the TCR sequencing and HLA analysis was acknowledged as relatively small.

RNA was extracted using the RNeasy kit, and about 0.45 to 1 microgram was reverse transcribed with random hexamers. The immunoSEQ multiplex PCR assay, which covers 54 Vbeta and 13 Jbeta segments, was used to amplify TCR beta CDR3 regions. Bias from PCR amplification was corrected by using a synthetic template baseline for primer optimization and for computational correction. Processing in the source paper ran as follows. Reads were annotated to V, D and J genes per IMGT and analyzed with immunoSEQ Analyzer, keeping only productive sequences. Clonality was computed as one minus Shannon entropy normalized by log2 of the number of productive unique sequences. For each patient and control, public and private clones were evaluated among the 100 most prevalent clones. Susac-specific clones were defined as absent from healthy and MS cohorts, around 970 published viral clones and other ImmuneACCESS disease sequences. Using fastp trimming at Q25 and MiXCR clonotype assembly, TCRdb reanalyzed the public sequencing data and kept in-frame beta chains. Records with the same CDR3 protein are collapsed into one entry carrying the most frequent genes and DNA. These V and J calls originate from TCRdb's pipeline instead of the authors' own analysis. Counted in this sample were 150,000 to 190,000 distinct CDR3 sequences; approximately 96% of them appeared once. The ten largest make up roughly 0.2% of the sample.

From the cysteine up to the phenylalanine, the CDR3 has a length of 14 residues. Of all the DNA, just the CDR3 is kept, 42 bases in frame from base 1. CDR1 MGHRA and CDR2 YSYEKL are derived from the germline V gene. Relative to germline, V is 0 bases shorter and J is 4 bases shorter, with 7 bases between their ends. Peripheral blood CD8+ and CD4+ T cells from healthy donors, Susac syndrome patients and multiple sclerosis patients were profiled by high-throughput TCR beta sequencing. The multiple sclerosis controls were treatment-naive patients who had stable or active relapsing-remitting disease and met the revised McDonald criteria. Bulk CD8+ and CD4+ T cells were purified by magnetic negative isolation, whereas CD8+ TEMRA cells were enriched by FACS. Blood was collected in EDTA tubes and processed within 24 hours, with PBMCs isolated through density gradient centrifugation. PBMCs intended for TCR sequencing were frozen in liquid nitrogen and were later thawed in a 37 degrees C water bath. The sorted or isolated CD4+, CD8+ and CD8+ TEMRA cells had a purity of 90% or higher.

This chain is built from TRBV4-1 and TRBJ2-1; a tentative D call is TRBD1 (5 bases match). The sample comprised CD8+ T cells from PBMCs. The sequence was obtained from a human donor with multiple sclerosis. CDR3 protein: CASSQEGEYNEQFF. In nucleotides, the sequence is TGCGCCAGCAGCCAAGAAGGGGAATACAATGAGCAGTTCTTC.